This TCR beta chain was profiled in a study of T-cell memory formation after mild COVID-19. Overall study: The TCR clusters were mostly specific to one donor.

General observations from the study: The study found contracting CD4+ clones mainly in CM and EM and contracting CD8+ clones in EMRA. Within pre-infection memory, some responding clones were found, suggesting cross-reactive memory joined.

With respect to this clonotype: Its antigen is not identified.

Sample barcodes and UMIs were carried by the TCR alpha and TCR beta cDNA libraries that 5'RACE generated with constant-segment primers. MiXCR, run by TCRdb on the 5' RACE reads, gives a single entry per CDR3 protein. The table includes fewer than 650,000 distinct CDR3 sequences, about 20% detected once. The source of this sequence is an adult woman who had mild COVID-19 (a few samples of this study predate the infection). Cell type and time point are not known. Sequences were obtained from PBMCs or a T cell subset sorted from them (not recorded which).

The CDR3 region is CASSTREGATYEQYF. The CDR3 nucleotides are TGTGCCAGCAGCACTCGAGAGGGGGCTACCTACGAGCAGTACTTC. This chain links TRBV13 with TRBJ2-7; the match to TRBD1 covers 7 bases. The germline V gene has CDR1 PRHDT and CDR2 FYEKMQ (reference sequence). The V and J ends lost 5 bases and 2 bases, in that order; junction bases with no gene match: 9. This CDR3 has 15 residues.